Shown below are 23 T cell receptor beta chains from a single sample sequenced in a study of shared clonotypes between healthy human individuals. Here immunoSEQ multiplex PCR was the method, and the copy in TCRdb shows in-frame clones only, minus some. The table has fewer than 1.8 million clones, 97% to 99% seen once. The sample consisted of naive CD4+ T cells sorted from blood. Subset indicated: CD45RA+ positively selected. The origin of the receptors is a man under 40 in good health.

The rearrangement joins TRBV5-1 to TRBJ1-2, with 10 bases lining up with TRBD1. Germline assignment: CDR1 SGHRS and CDR2 YFSETQ. Unmatched junction bases numbered 3, after V lost 4 bases and J lost 6 bases. This CDR3 is built from 13 residues. Here the CDR3 reads CASSIGTGDGYTF. CDR3 coding DNA: TGCGCCAGCAGCATAGGGACAGGGGATGGCTACACCTTC.

The rearrangement links TRBV19 to TRBJ2-7; 7 bases are a match to TRBD2. V trimming: 4 bases; J trimming: 3 bases; junction bases outside the gene matches: 3. Germline V gene lookup returns CDR1 LNHDA and CDR2 SQIVND (reference sequence). CDR3 length: 13 amino acids. Here the CDR3 reads CASSNAGVYEQYF. The CDR3 DNA reads TGTGCCAGTAGTAATGCGGGGGTCTACGAGCAGTACTTC.

A single count supports this clone. V and J are TRBV7-2 and TRBJ2-7, with 8 bases fitting TRBD1. The CDR3 length is 15 residues. The V gene's germline CDR1 is SGHTA and CDR2 FQGNSA. V trimming: 1 base; J trimming: 2 bases; junction bases outside the gene matches: 4. The CDR3 region has the DNA TGTGCCAGCAGCTTAGTCCGGGGACAGGCCTACGAGCAGTACTTC. This gives the protein CASSLVRGQAYEQYF.

Notes on this clone: The same CDR3 arises from other DNA sequences in this sample as well. V gene TRBV5-4 combines with J gene TRBJ2-3, with TRBD1 identical over 9 bases. The V segment lost 0 bases and the J segment 1 base; nucleotides outside the gene matches: 0. This CDR3 has 15 amino acids. Looked up from germline, CDR1 is SGHNT and CDR2 is YYREEE (reference sequence). The DNA for the CDR3 is TGTGCCAGCAGCTTGGGGGACAGGGGCACAGATACGCAGTATTTT. Protein product: CASSLGDRGTDTQYF.

The chain has TRBV4-3 and TRBJ2-3; D ambiguous. There are 14 residues in the CDR3. V was cut by 0 bases and J by 5 bases, with 9 bases left in between. Germline CDR1 reads LGHNA; CDR2 reads YSLEER. In DNA form, the CDR3 reads TGCGCCAGCAGCCAAGACGCAGTAGTAGATACGCAGTATTTT. Its protein product is CASSQDAVVDTQYF.

The chain links TRBV28 to TRBJ2-7, with TRBD1 matching 12 bases. The CDR3 totals 15 residues. The V segment lost 8 bases and the J segment 2 bases; nucleotides outside the gene matches: 7. In germline, CDR1 is MDHEN, CDR2 SYDVKM. CDR3 loop: CASLARDRGPYEQYF. CDR3 sequence (DNA): TGTGCCAGCTTAGCCCGGGACAGGGGGCCCTACGAGCAGTACTTC.

The V call is TRBV28, the J call TRBJ1-4; D is unresolved. The CDR3 runs to 13 residues. Trimming took 7 bases from V and 10 from J, leaving 16 bases between them. The germline CDR1 and CDR2 sequences are MDHEN and SYDVKM. The CDR3 is CASTLLGLGKLFF. The CDR3 coding sequence is TGTGCCAGCACCCTACTGGGCTTAGGAAAACTGTTTTTT.

CDR3 bases: TGTGCCAGTAGTATTTTGGGAAGAGGGCGACGGTCTGGAAACACCATATATTTT. Translation: CASSILGRGRRSGNTIYF. This chain connects TRBV19 to TRBJ1-3, with D unclear. The CDR3 covers 18 residues. V lost 3 bases and J 1 base, leaving 19 bases between the germline ends. Germline V gene lookup returns CDR1 LNHDA and CDR2 SQIVND (reference sequence). The variable domain in full, with the rest retrieved from reference TRBV19 and TRBJ1-3, is DGGITQSPKYLFRKEGQNVTLSCEQNLNHDAMYWYRQDPGQGLRLIYYSQIVNDFQKGDIAEGYSVSREKKESFPLTVTSAQKNPTAFYLCASSILGRGRRSGNTIYFGEGSWLTVV.

V usage is TRBV27 and J usage is TRBJ2-7, with D tentatively TRBD1 or TRBD2 (5 bases each). CDR3 length: 14 residues. V lost 6 bases and J lost 1, with 13 bases in between. Germline-derived CDR1 and CDR2 are MNHEY and SMNVEV (reference sequence). In DNA form, the CDR3 reads TGTGCCAGCAGCAAGGGACGGGGTTCCTACGAGCAGTACTTC. It codes for CASSKGRGSYEQYF.

The chain joins TRBV10-3 to TRBJ2-1, with 7 positions matching TRBD1. The CDR3 has 14 residues. Trimming cost V 2 bases and J 9 bases; bases outside gene matches: 7. CDR1 is ENHRY and CDR2 is SYGVKD in the germline V gene. CDR3 protein: CAISELGTVREQFF. In DNA, the CDR3 is TGTGCCATCAGTGAGCTTGGGACAGTCCGTGAGCAGTTCTTC.

The V call is TRBV28, the J call TRBJ1-5; D gene uncertain. CDR3 length: 12 amino acids. Germline V gene sequence: CDR1 MDHEN, CDR2 SYDVKM. With 5 bases removed from V and 4 bases from J, the gap between germline ends came to 6 bases. The CDR3 loop is CASSTANQPQHF. The CDR3 nucleotides are TGTGCCAGCAGTACAGCGAATCAGCCCCAGCATTTT.

Here the CDR3 reads CASMPDRGQHEQYF. CDR3 bases: TGTGCCAGCATGCCGGACAGGGGGCAACACGAGCAGTACTTC. The chain combines TRBV6-1 with TRBJ2-7, with 11 bases lining up with TRBD1. Germline CDR1 is MNHNS and CDR2 is SASEGT. CDR3 length: 14 amino acids. The J segment lost 5 bases and the V segment lost 7 bases, leaving 7 bases of the junction unmatched.

This chain's CDR3 is CASSIRASTDTQYF. DNA for the CDR3: TGTGCCAGCAGTATTCGCGCGAGCACAGATACGCAGTATTTT. The gene calls are TRBV27 and TRBJ2-3; D gene unclear. The CDR3 runs 14 residues. Trimming removed 5 bases at V and 0 bases at J, with 9 bases between. The V gene's germline CDR1 is MNHEY and CDR2 SMNVEV (reference sequence).

V usage is TRBV12-5 and J usage is TRBJ1-1; a possible D gene is TRBD1 (6 bases). V lost 6 bases and J lost 0, with 17 bases in between. The germline V gene encodes CDR1 LGHNT and CDR2 FRNRAP. This CDR3 spans 16 amino acids. CDR3 sequence (DNA): TGTGCTAGTGGACCCCCGGGACAACTCATGAACACTGAAGCTTTCTTT. As protein: CASGPPGQLMNTEAFF.

The V gene is TRBV6-1, the J gene TRBJ1-5; no clear D gene. Germline-derived CDR1 and CDR2 are MNHNS and SASEGT. The ends were cut back, 8 bases at V and 0 bases at J, with 11 bases in the middle. The CDR3 length is 14 residues. CDR3 residues: CASSGLLSNQPQHF. The CDR3 bases are TGTGCCAGCTCAGGACTTCTTAGCAATCAGCCCCAGCATTTT.

V gene TRBV30 combines with J gene TRBJ1-1, with TRBD1 matching over 8 bases. V lost 0 bases to trimming and J lost 10 bases; unmatched junction nucleotides: 7. The CDR3 is 13 amino acids. The V gene's germline CDR1 is GTSNPN and CDR2 SVGIG (reference sequence). In DNA, the CDR3 is TGTGCCTGGAGTGTACGTGGCAGGGGGCCAGCTTTCTTT. The encoded protein is CAWSVRGRGPAFF.

The V gene is TRBV7-2, the J gene TRBJ2-3, with 7 bases matching TRBD2. The CDR3 runs to 17 residues. V dropped 5 bases and J dropped 2; count of bases not matched to a gene: 13. Germline CDR1 SGHTA, CDR2 FQGNSA. This CDR3 is CASSPHRAGVTTDTQYF. The CDR3 region has the DNA TGTGCCAGCAGCCCCCACCGGGCGGGAGTTACCACAGATACGCAGTATTTT.

The chain combines TRBV4-1 with TRBJ1-5, with TRBD1 identical over 9 bases. The junction had 11 bases not matched to a gene; V was cut back by 4 bases and J by 7 bases. The CDR3 runs to 16 residues. Germline V lookup: CDR1 MGHRA, CDR2 YSYEKL. This CDR3 is CASSLRDRVSRQPQHF. DNA of the CDR3: TGCGCCAGCAGCCTCCGGGACAGGGTGTCTCGGCAGCCCCAGCATTTT.

The V call is TRBV5-1, the J call TRBJ1-4; tentative D call: TRBD1 (5 bases). The CDR3 has 14 residues. V was shortened by 2 bases and J by 7 bases, with 12 bases between the two germline ends. Germline-derived CDR1 and CDR2 are SGHRS and YFSETQ. In DNA, the CDR3 is TGCGCCAGCAGCTTACAGGACCGAGGTGAAAAACTGTTTTTT. It specifies CASSLQDRGEKLFF.

As regards this clone: Additional DNA sequences in this sample encode the identical CDR3. The chain links TRBV18 to TRBJ2-3, with D unresolved. The germline CDR1 and CDR2 sequences are KGHSH and LQKENI. The V gene lost 0 bases and the J gene lost 5 bases, with 6 bases spanning the gap. The CDR3 contains 13 residues. DNA of the CDR3: TGTGCCAGCTCACCACCGGTTCTAGATACGCAGTATTTT. It yields the protein CASSPPVLDTQYF.

V gene TRBV6-5 combines with J gene TRBJ2-1, with a possible D match to TRBD2 (6 bases). Trimming removed 0 bases at V and 1 base at J, with 10 bases between. Germline V lookup: CDR1 MNHEY, CDR2 SVGAGI. CDR3 length: 16 residues. CDR3 loop: CASSYSLGRSYNEQFF. The CDR3, as DNA: TGTGCCAGCAGTTACTCGTTAGGGAGGTCCTACAATGAGCAGTTCTTC.

CDR3 loop: CSVFTPGQNTEAFF. The CDR3 bases are TGCAGCGTTTTTACGCCGGGACAGAACACTGAAGCTTTCTTT. The V and J genes are TRBV29-1 and TRBJ1-1, with D possibly matching TRBD1 (6 bases). The CDR3 extends over 14 amino acids. V lost 5 bases, J lost 1 base, and 14 bases lay in between. Looked up from germline, CDR1 is SQVTM and CDR2 is ANQGSEA.

The chain combines TRBV4-3 with TRBJ2-3; the D is unclear. CDR1 and CDR2 (germline): LGHNA, YSLEER. The CDR3 has 15 amino acids. Trimming cost V 4 bases and J 0 bases, with 11 bases left between them. CDR3 bases: TGCGCCAGCAGCCGAGGAAACCCGAGCACAGATACGCAGTATTTT. Translation: CASSRGNPSTDTQYF.